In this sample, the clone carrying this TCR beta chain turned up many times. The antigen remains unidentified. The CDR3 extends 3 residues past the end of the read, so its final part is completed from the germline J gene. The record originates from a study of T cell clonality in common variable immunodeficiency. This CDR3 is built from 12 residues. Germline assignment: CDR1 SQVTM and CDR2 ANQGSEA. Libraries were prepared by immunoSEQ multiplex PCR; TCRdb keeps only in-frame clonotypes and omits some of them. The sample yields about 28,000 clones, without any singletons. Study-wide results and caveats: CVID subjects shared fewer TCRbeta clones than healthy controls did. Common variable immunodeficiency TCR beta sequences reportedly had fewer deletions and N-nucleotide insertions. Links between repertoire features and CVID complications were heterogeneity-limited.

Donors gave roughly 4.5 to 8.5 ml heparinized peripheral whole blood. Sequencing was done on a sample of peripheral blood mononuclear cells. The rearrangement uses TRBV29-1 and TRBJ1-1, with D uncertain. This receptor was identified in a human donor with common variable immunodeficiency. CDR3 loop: CSVEDRRAEAFF. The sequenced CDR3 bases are TGCAGCGTTGAAGATCGAAGGGCCGAG.